The 11 T cell receptor beta chains below all came from one sample that was sequenced in a study of Graves' ophthalmopathy and Graves' hyperthyroidism. TCR beta CDR3 regions were amplified from RNA transcripts. Second-round multiplex PCR came after first-round RT-PCR with HTBI primers. TCRdb independently ran MiXCR on the multiplex PCR reads; one entry per CDR3 protein. The data hold hundreds of thousands of distinct CDR3 sequences, with around 45% observed a single time. Sequencing was done on a sample of peripheral blood. These receptor sequences come from an adult man with Graves' ophthalmopathy.

As concerns this clonotype: A much larger clone is a single base away; this may be a read error. The chain carries TRBV29-1 and TRBJ1-6; D perhaps matches TRBD1 (5 bases). Trimming pared 7 bases from V and 9 bases from J, leaving 16 bases between. CDR1 and CDR2 from the germline V gene are SQVTM and ANQGSEA. The CDR3 contains 13 residues. In DNA, the CDR3 is TGCAGCGCCAGACGGGGGTTGGGTTCACCCCTCCACTTT. It translates to CSARRGLGSPLHF.

This clonotype was seen only once. The chain has TRBV11-2 and TRBJ2-7; unclear D gene. CDR1 is SGHAT, CDR2 FQNNGV, per germline. Trimming took 7 bases from V and 2 from J, leaving 12 bases between them. The CDR3 extends over 13 amino acids. The CDR3 spells CASIADTPYEQYF. CDR3 in DNA: TGTGCCAGCATCGCTGACACCCCCTACGAGCAGTACTTC. The full variable domain, its missing parts supplied by reference TRBV11-2 and TRBJ2-7, is EAGVAQSPRYKIIEKRQSVAFWCNPISGHATLYWYQQILGQGPKLLIQFQNNGVVDDSQLPKDRFSAERLKGVDSTLKIQPAKLEDSAVYLCASIADTPYEQYFGPGTRLTVT.

This clonotype was detected a few times. The chain combines TRBV19 with TRBJ1-1; unclear D gene. This CDR3 region has 12 residues. Germline CDR1 is LNHDA and CDR2 is SQIVND (reference sequence). Trimming pared 1 base from V and 6 bases from J, leaving 6 bases between. This CDR3 is CASSIGEAEAFF. DNA of the CDR3: TGTGCCAGTAGTATAGGCGAGGCTGAAGCTTTCTTT.

This clonotype was seen at least ten times. V usage is TRBV10-3 and J usage is TRBJ1-1; 8 nucleotides match TRBD1. The germline V gene has CDR1 ENHRY and CDR2 SYGVKD. Trimming at V came to 4 bases and at J to 0 bases, leaving 4 bases not matched to a gene. CDR3 size: 15 residues. The CDR3 reads CAISGTGNMNTEAFF. The CDR3 DNA is TGTGCCATCAGTGGGACAGGGAACATGAACACTGAAGCTTTCTTT.

V and J are TRBV6-1 and TRBJ1-2; 7 bases match TRBD1. The germline V gene encodes CDR1 MNHNS and CDR2 SASEGT. This CDR3 region has 13 residues. The J segment lost 4 bases and the V segment lost 6 bases, leaving 5 bases of the junction unmatched. This chain's CDR3 is CASRSGTAYGYTF. CDR3 nucleotides: TGTGCCAGCAGGTCCGGGACAGCCTATGGCTACACCTTC.

This clonotype showed up just a few times. This rearrangement joins TRBV5-6 to TRBJ1-5; D is unclear. The CDR3 spans 12 residues. CDR1 and CDR2 from the germline V gene are SGHDT and YYEEEE. V was clipped by 4 bases and J by 4 bases, with 6 bases between them. The CDR3 sequence is CASSVRNQPQHF. Written as DNA, the CDR3 is TGTGCCAGCAGCGTAAGAAATCAGCCCCAGCATTTT.

In its sample, this clonotype was seen once. This chain uses TRBV7-6 with TRBJ2-2; no clear D gene. The germline V and J ends were trimmed by 1 base and 10 bases, with 16 bases remaining between them. Germline V gene data show CDR1 as SGHVS and CDR2 as FNYEAQ. The CDR3 totals 15 residues. The CDR3 region has the DNA TGTGCCAGCAGCTTAGTGGGCCGAGAAGCTCCGGAGCTGTTTTTT. Protein sequence: CASSLVGREAPELFF.

This clonotype has a handful of counts. The CDR3 nucleotides read TGCAGTCCAGACCTCCGGGGACAGAACACTGAAGCTTTCTTT. Protein product: CSPDLRGQNTEAFF. The gene calls are TRBV20-1 and TRBJ1-1; D may be TRBD1 (6 bases). Looked up from germline, CDR1 is DFQATT and CDR2 is SNEGSKA (reference sequence). Trimming removed 8 bases from V and 1 base from J, with 17 bases in between. The CDR3 has 14 residues.

The chain couples TRBV15 to TRBJ1-2; maybe TRBD1 (5 bases). The CDR3 spans 15 residues. Germline assignment: CDR1 LNHNV and CDR2 YYDKDF (reference sequence). V shed 0 bases and J shed 4 bases, with 12 bases lying between them. Written as DNA, the CDR3 is TGTGCCACCAGCAGAGATCGGGAGACAGCCTATGGCTACACCTTC. It yields the protein CATSRDRETAYGYTF. Based on the CDR3 plus reference TRBV15 and TRBJ1-2, the full variable domain is DAMVIQNPRYQVTQFGKPVTLSCSQTLNHNVMYWYQQKSSQAPKLLFHYYDKDFNNEADTPDNFQSRRPNTSFCFLDIRSPGLGDTAMYLCATSRDRETAYGYTFGSGTRLTVV.

The CDR3 DNA sequence: TGTGCCAGCAGCTTGTCCGGGGGGCGAGGGGATATAAATGGCTACACCTTC. This translates into CASSLSGGRGDINGYTF. This chain uses TRBV7-2 with TRBJ1-2, with D possibly matching TRBD1 (6 bases). With 3 bases removed from V and 6 bases from J, the gap between germline ends came to 23 bases. CDR1 is SGHTA, CDR2 FQGNSA, per germline. This CDR3 spans 17 amino acids.

Regarding this clonotype: Germline is not matched at one junction end, which may reflect a read error. The rearrangement links TRBV5-5 to TRBJ2-7; 7 nucleotides align to TRBD2. The CDR3 has 14 residues. CDR1 and CDR2 from the germline V gene are SGHKS and YYEKEE (reference sequence). CDR3 protein: CASSFGGTSYEQYF. The CDR3 nucleotides read TGTGCTAGCAGCTTCGGGGGGACCTCCTACGAGCAGTACTTC.